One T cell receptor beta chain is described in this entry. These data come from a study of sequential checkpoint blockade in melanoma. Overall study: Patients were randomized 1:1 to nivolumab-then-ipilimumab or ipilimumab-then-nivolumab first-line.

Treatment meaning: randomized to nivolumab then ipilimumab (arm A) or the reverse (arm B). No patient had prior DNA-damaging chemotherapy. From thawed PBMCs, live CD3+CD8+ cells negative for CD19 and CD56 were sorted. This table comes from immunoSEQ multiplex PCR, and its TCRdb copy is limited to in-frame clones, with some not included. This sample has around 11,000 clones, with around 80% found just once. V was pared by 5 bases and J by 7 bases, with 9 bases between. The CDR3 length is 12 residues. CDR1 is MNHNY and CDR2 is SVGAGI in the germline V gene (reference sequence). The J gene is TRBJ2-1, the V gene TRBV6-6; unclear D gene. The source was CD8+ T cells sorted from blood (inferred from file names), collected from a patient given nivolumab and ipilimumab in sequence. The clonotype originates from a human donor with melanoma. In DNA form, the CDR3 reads TGTGCCAGCAGTCTCACAGCTAATGAGCAGTTCTTC. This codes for CASSLTANEQFF.